This TCR beta chain was identified during a study of Graves' ophthalmopathy and Graves' hyperthyroidism (dated by TCRdb to the late 2010s). In the study overall: Peripheral blood was collected before any treatment was given, at the time of initial diagnosis. To tell Graves' ophthalmopathy apart from Graves' hyperthyroidism, and to predict which patients would progress to ophthalmopathy, the study relied on TCR beta repertoire signatures. In total, 135 blood samples were TCR-sequenced: around 42 ophthalmopathy, over 70 hyperthyroidism and some 17 hyperthyroidism-to-ophthalmopathy patients. To explore V-J signatures that distinguish ophthalmopathy from hyperthyroidism, a discovery set of about 99 patients was enrolled, made up of over 40 with ophthalmopathy and around 57 with stable hyperthyroidism. For independent validation, a separate cohort was made up of 18 hyperthyroidism patients plus 17 patients who later progressed from hyperthyroidism to ophthalmopathy. In about six hyperthyroidism patients, T-cell repertoires of thyroid tissue and blood were compared. Following sample collection, hyperthyroidism patients were given methimazole at a starting dose of 30 mg daily, and ophthalmopathy patients were given high-dose intravenous methylprednisolone. The 90 or so discovery patients were randomly split 7:3 into training and test sets.

For repertoire sequencing, TCR beta CDR3 regions were amplified from RNA transcripts. The first round of RT-PCR was done with HTBI primers and the Qiagen OneStep RT-PCR kit, and was followed by a second round of multiplex PCR, then size selection and purification. The libraries underwent paired-end sequencing with 100 bp reads on an Illumina HiSeq2000. Concerning the study's data processing: SOAPnuke was used to process the reads, throwing out any read that had adapters, had uncalled bases, had a mean Phred below 15, or lacked an exact constant-primer or identifier match. High-quality paired reads were merged with COPE v1.2.5. Unique nucleotide sequences were defined as clonotypes and aligned to IMGT TRB V, D and J references using MiTCR v1.1. Analysis was restricted to V-J combinations with a frequency above 0.0001, which covered 98% to 99.2% of repertoires. For each V-J combination, a TCR clonal expansion and chaos score was defined as the ratio of F50 clonal expansion to chaos observed in the TCRdist matrix. Welch's t-statistics and random forest were used to reduce features to about a dozen V-J combinations, which were fed into a naive Bayes classifier. Thyroid-blood repertoire similarity was quantified with the Morisita-Horn index. The public reads were reanalyzed by TCRdb: fastp trimming at Q25, MiXCR alignment, in-frame beta chains only. Merged by CDR3 protein, the rows form single entries marked with the most common genes and DNA. The V and J calls were not made by the authors but by TCRdb's processing. The sample table holds under 800,000 distinct CDR3 sequences, of which roughly 20% were seen once. Approximately 7% of the sample is held by the ten biggest clonotypes.

Stable hyperthyroidism was defined as no progression to ophthalmopathy within 18 months of follow-up. Hyperthyroidism patients were newly diagnosed, with disease duration under 2 months, and aged 18 to 65 years. Anyone with other autoimmune diseases, uncontrolled infections, pregnancy or lactation was excluded from the study. Clinical symptoms, serum thyroxine, TRAb, thyroid ultrasound and orbital computed tomography were used for diagnosis. PBMCs were isolated from approximately 10 ml of fresh peripheral blood by Ficoll-Paque density gradient centrifugation. Trizol reagent was used to extract the total RNA, and its quality was then checked on an Agilent 2100 Bioanalyzer. Overall study outcomes, separate from this receptor: No statistical method was used to predetermine the sample size, and group allocation was not hidden from the investigators. Most expanded thyroid clonotypes with a frequency above 0.001 also appeared in blood, which suggests that blood repertoires may reflect the immune response in the thyroid. In cross-validation, the 13-signature model distinguished ophthalmopathy from stable hyperthyroidism with approximately 90% sensitivity and nearly 82% specificity, and in the test set the corresponding values were roughly 78% and 74%. In validation, the model predicted ophthalmopathy progression with 55% to 71% sensitivity and approximately 75% specificity; some twelve predicted patients were CT-confirmed with GO in a median of approximately 6.2 months.

This clonotype was found many times. What this receptor recognizes is not known. Qualities for individual bases were not recorded, and no much larger clone is one base off. Including the terminal cysteine and phenylalanine, the CDR3 comprises 17 residues. Kept here is only the CDR3 DNA, which spans 51 bases and is read in frame from base 1. V ends up 5 bases short and J 5 bases short, with an unmatched junction base count of 12. Taken from the germline V gene, the CDR1 and CDR2 loops are SGHAT and FQNNGV. The sequence derives from a young woman with stable Graves' hyperthyroidism. Some clones in this sample may be carry-over from other donors' samples. Donor details come from another sample of the same person, matched by shared clones. The sample comprised peripheral blood. The rearranged segments are TRBV11-2 and TRBJ2-5, and TRBD2 matches 12 of the central bases. In nucleotide form, the sequence is TGTGCCAGCAGCCATCAGCTACTAGCGGGGGGAAGGGAGACCCAGTACTTC. This is translated as CASSHQLLAGGRETQYF.